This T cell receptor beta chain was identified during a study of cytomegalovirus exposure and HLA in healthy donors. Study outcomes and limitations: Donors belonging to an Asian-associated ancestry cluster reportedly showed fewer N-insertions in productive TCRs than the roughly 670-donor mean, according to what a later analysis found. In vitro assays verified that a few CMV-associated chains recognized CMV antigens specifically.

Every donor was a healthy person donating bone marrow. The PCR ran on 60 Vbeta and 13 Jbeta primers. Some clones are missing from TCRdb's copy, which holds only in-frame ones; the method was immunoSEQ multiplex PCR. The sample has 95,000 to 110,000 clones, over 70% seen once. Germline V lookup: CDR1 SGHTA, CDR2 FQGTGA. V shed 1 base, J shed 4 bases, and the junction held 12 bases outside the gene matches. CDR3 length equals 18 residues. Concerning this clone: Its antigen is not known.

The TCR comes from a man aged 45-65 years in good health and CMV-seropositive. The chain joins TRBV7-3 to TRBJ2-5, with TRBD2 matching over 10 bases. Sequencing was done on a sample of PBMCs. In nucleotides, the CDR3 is TGTGCCAGCAGCTTAAGGGCTAGCGGGAGCCCCAGAGGAGAGACCCAGTACTTC. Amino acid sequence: CASSLRASGSPRGETQYF.